Here is one T cell receptor beta chain with its context. The data were obtained in a study of blood T cell repertoires in COVID-19. About the research overall: The United States, Italy and Spain supplied acute and convalescent COVID-19 samples. T cells, B-cell-depleted T cells, or PBMCs provided the cDNA or gDNA that served as material.

V dropped 0 bases and J dropped 4; count of bases not matched to a gene: 5. Germline lookup yields CDR1 SGHKS and CDR2 YYEKEE (reference sequence). The CDR3 runs 15 residues. In the original analysis: Estimated nucleated cell counts came from reference gene primer amplification. TCRdb's copy holds only in-frame clones and misses some; the assay was immunoSEQ multiplex PCR. The DNA was the basis for D and trimming; V, J and clone size are from that table. Here the sample spans a few hundred thousand clones, approximately 88% being singletons. This clonotype was obtained from a man aged 40-55 years with acute or convalescent COVID-19. Sequencing was performed on peripheral blood. The chain is built from TRBV5-5 and TRBJ1-2; 8 positions match TRBD1. The chain's CDR3 is CASSLDTGGGYGYTF. As DNA, the CDR3 is TGTGCCAGCAGCTTGGATACAGGGGGTGGCTATGGCTACACCTTC.